This T cell receptor (beta chain) was obtained from a study of blood T cells in healthy people across ages. Study-level findings and limits: Long-lived donors carried more naive CD4+ cells and greater diversity than aged donors.

Peripheral blood from each donor was collected in a volume of 8 to 10 milliliters. Isolating PBMCs gave at least 6 million of these cells per sample. As for this clonotype: The target antigen is unknown.

A second PCR, run for roughly 7 to 12 cycles, used a sample-barcoded 5' primer plus a J-beta primer mix. Every sample gave at least 3 million paired-end reads containing CDR3. TCRdb ran MiXCR on the 5' RACE reads and lists one entry per CDR3 protein. The sample records approximately 600,000 distinct CDR3 sequences, roughly 53% being singletons. In germline, CDR1 is LGHNA, CDR2 YNFKEQ. The V end was cut by 4 bases, the J end by 0 bases, with 18 bases between. The CDR3 is made up of 17 amino acids. V and J are TRBV4-2 and TRBJ2-5; D is possibly TRBD2 (5 bases). This clonotype was sampled from a man aged 55 to 70 in good health. Source material: blood. The CDR3 DNA reads TGTGCCAGCAGCCCTCTTAAGACTACCGAGTACCAAGAGACCCAGTACTTC. Encoded protein: CASSPLKTTEYQETQYF.